This entry lists 27 T cell receptor beta chains sequenced from one sample in a study of T cells expressing NK-cell markers (dated by TCRdb to 2019 to 2021). Library preparation used 5' RACE. Sequencing was carried out with an Illumina HiSeq 2000. After TCRdb reprocessed the reads, each CDR3 protein sequence was kept as one row, without DNA. This specimen's table enumerates roughly 420,000 distinct CDR3 sequences. The ten largest clones take up about 7.3% of the sample. Specimen: blood T cells: a sorted CD56 or NKG2C T cell subset, CD4+ or CD8+ T cells, or bulk PBMC T cells (not recorded which). The receptor source for this set is a woman aged 18-70 years in good health.

V usage is TRBV7-7 and J usage is TRBJ2-3; TCRdb reports TRBD1, a call that lacks DNA to check it against. This CDR3 has 15 amino acids. Germline V gene lookup returns CDR1 SSHAT and CDR2 FNYEAQ (reference sequence). Here the CDR3 reads CASSSGTGRTDTQYF.

The chain uses TRBV4-1 and TRBJ2-2; TCRdb's D gene call, TRBD2, goes unchecked for lack of DNA. Per germline, CDR1 MGHRA and CDR2 YSYEKL. This CDR3 comprises 15 residues. CDR3 loop: CASSLPGTRTRELFF.

The chain uses TRBV5-1 and TRBJ2-1. Germline lookup yields CDR1 SGHRS and CDR2 YFSETQ. The CDR3 has 13 residues. The CDR3 sequence is CASNGLTYNEQFF.

The chain employs TRBV7-6 and TRBJ2-1; TCRdb's D call of TRBD2 is untestable without DNA. This CDR3 comprises 18 residues. Looked up from germline, CDR1 is SGHVS and CDR2 is FNYEAQ. The CDR3 spells CASSLVLGGREGYNEQFF.

The chain has TRBV20-1 and TRBJ2-5. Germline V gene data show CDR1 as DFQATT and CDR2 as SNEGSKA (reference sequence). The CDR3 spans 13 residues. This CDR3 reads CSARVRGTETQYF.

The chain's CDR3 is CASSVYLAGATNEQFF. J is TRBJ2-1 and V is TRBV5-5; the D gene TCRdb calls, TRBD2, cannot be checked with no DNA. Looked up from germline, CDR1 is SGHKS and CDR2 is YYEKEE (reference sequence). CDR3 size: 16 residues.

This chain links TRBV6-6 with TRBJ1-2; there is no DNA to check the TCRdb D call of TRBD1. This CDR3 spans 11 amino acids. The germline V gene encodes CDR1 MNHNY and CDR2 SVGAGI (reference sequence). This CDR3 reads CAGGSNYGYTF.

V is TRBV7-2 and J is TRBJ1-3. The CDR3 has 15 residues. CDR1 and CDR2 (germline): SGHTA, FQGNSA. The CDR3 region is CASSFAAETGNTIYF.

This chain uses TRBV4-3 with TRBJ2-1; TCRdb calls TRBD2, which cannot be checked without DNA. Germline CDR1 LGHNA, CDR2 YSLEER. The CDR3 spans 17 residues. The CDR3 sequence is CASSQDPAGGPYNEQFF.

V gene TRBV7-2 combines with J gene TRBJ2-1; TCRdb proposes TRBD2, but this gene call is untestable without DNA. Germline V gene sequence: CDR1 SGHTA, CDR2 FQGNSA. The CDR3 totals 16 residues. The CDR3 loop is CASSREGTSVNNEQFF.

The V and J genes are TRBV18 and TRBJ1-5; TCRdb's D call of TRBD1 is untestable without DNA. The CDR3 runs 15 residues. Germline CDR1 KGHSH, CDR2 LQKENI. The chain's CDR3 is CASSPGRGKNQPQHF. Together with reference TRBV18 and TRBJ1-5, the CDR3 gives the full variable domain: NAGVMQNPRHLVRRRGQEARLRCSPMKGHSHVYWYRQLPEEGLKFMVYLQKENIIDESGMPKERFSAEFPKEGPSILRIQQVVRGDSAAYFCASSPGRGKNQPQHFGDGTRLSIL.

This chain connects TRBV4-1 to TRBJ1-1; TCRdb's D call, TRBD1, is unchecked because there is no DNA. This CDR3 region has 18 residues. CDR1 and CDR2 (germline): MGHRA, YSYEKL. CDR3 protein: CASSKNTVQDVYNTEAFF.

V gene TRBV6-6 combines with J gene TRBJ2-7; there is no DNA to check the TCRdb D call of TRBD1. CDR1 is MNHNY and CDR2 is SVGAGI in the germline V gene (reference sequence). The CDR3 contains 13 residues. The CDR3 loop is CASTTDRAREQYF.

The rearrangement joins TRBV7-3 to TRBJ2-5; with no DNA, the TCRdb D assignment of TRBD1 cannot be verified. CDR1 SGHTA and CDR2 FQGTGA come from the germline V gene. This CDR3 region has 15 residues. CDR3 residues: CASSLDRGGHETQYF.

The chain joins TRBV27 to TRBJ1-5. There are 15 residues in the CDR3. Germline V gene data show CDR1 as MNHEY and CDR2 as SMNVEV (reference sequence). The CDR3 sequence is CASSLSVGSNQPQHF.

The rearrangement links TRBV6-5 to TRBJ1-2. This CDR3 has 12 residues. Germline V lookup: CDR1 MNHEY, CDR2 SVGAGI. The CDR3 loop reads CASSSRVGRSFF.

The chain recombines TRBV5-1 with TRBJ2-7; TCRdb returns TRBD1, unconfirmable since there is no DNA. The germline CDR1 and CDR2 sequences are SGHRS and YFSETQ. CDR3 length: 14 residues. The CDR3 protein is CASSLGQTRDEQYF.

The V gene is TRBV4-1, the J gene TRBJ2-3; TCRdb's D call of TRBD1 is untestable without DNA. The CDR3 covers 16 residues. CDR1 MGHRA and CDR2 YSYEKL come from the germline V gene. The CDR3: CASSSGQAPRTDTQYF.

The genes are TRBV28 and TRBJ1-5; the D call from TCRdb, TRBD1, cannot be confirmed without DNA. Germline V gene lookup returns CDR1 MDHEN and CDR2 SYDVKM. The CDR3 totals 16 residues. CDR3 sequence: CASSLPTGGINQPQHF.

The rearrangement links TRBV20-1 to TRBJ2-5; the TRBD2 assignment by TCRdb is unverifiable without DNA. Germline values: CDR1 DFQATT, CDR2 SNEGSKA (reference sequence). This CDR3 spans 16 amino acids. The CDR3: CSARGFGREGHGTQYF.

The chain couples TRBV11-2 to TRBJ1-6; checking the TCRdb D call of TRBD1 is not possible without DNA. Germline assignment: CDR1 SGHAT and CDR2 FQNNGV. The CDR3 is 17 residues long. CDR3 loop: CASSLVSGGAYNSPLHF.

This chain links TRBV12-3 or TRBV12-4 with TRBJ2-3. CDR3 length: 12 amino acids. The CDR3 sequence: CASLLARDTQYF.

The V gene is TRBV9, the J gene TRBJ2-3; TCRdb's D call of TRBD1 is untestable without DNA. Germline loops: CDR1 SGDLS, CDR2 YYNGEE. The CDR3 sequence is 16 residues long. CDR3 amino acids: CASSVEGRPTPDTQYF.

The CDR3 region is CASSLSSIPYEQYF. This rearrangement joins TRBV5-4 to TRBJ2-7. CDR3 length: 14 residues. The germline V gene has CDR1 SGHNT and CDR2 YYREEE (reference sequence).

The chain employs TRBV7-2 and TRBJ2-7; the D call of TRBD2 rests on TCRdb alone, since no DNA is present to check it. The CDR3 length is 14 residues. Germline V gene lookup returns CDR1 SGHTA and CDR2 FQGNSA. This CDR3 reads CASNPRTSEPEQYF.

The V and J genes are TRBV20-1 and TRBJ2-1; the TCRdb call, TRBD1, lacks DNA for checking. The CDR3 has 15 amino acids. Per the germline V gene, CDR1 is DFQATT and CDR2 is SNEGSKA (reference sequence). This chain's CDR3 is CSALNGGSSYNEQFF.

V gene TRBV5-1 combines with J gene TRBJ2-1. The CDR3 length is 15 residues. Germline loops: CDR1 SGHRS, CDR2 YFSETQ. The CDR3 is CASSLASSSYNEQFF.